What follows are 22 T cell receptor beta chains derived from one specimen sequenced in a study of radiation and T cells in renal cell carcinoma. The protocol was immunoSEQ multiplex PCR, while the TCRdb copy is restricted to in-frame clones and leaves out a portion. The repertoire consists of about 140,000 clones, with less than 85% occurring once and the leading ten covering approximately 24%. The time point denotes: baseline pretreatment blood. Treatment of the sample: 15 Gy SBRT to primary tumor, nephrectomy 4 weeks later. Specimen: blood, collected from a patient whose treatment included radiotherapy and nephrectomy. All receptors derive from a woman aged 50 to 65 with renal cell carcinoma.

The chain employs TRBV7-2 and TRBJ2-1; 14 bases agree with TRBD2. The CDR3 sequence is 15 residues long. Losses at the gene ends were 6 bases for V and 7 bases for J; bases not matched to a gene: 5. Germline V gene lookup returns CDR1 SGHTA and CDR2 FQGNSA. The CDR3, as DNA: TGTGCCAGCAGAAATGGACTAGCGGGAGGAAATGAGCAGTTCTTC. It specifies CASRNGLAGGNEQFF.

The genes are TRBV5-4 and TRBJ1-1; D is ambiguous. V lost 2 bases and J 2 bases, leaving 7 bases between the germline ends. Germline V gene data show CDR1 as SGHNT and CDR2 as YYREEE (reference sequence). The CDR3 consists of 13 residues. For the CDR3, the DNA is TGTGCCAGCAGCTTTGAAGTAAACACTGAAGCTTTCTTT. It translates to CASSFEVNTEAFF.

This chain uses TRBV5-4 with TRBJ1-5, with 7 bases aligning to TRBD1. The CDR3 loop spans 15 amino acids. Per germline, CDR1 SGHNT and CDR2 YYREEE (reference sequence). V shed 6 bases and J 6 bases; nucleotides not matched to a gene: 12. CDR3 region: CASNRLTGRAQPQHF. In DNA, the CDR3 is TGTGCCAGCAACCGCCTGACAGGGAGGGCTCAGCCCCAGCATTTT.

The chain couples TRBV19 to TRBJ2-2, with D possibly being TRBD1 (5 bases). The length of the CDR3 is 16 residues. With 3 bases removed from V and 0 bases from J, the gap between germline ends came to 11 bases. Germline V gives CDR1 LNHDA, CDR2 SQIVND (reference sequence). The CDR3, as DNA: TGTGCCAGTAGTATGGGCGGCAGGGCGAACACCGGGGAGCTGTTTTTT. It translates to CASSMGGRANTGELFF.

In nucleotides, the CDR3 is TGTGCCAGCAGCTCTCACAGGGGGTCGGGCTATGGCTACACCTTC. Its protein is CASSSHRGSGYGYTF. The rearrangement joins TRBV7-8 to TRBJ1-2; 8 bases are a match to TRBD1. This CDR3 is built from 15 residues. V shed 4 bases, J shed 4 bases, and the junction held 8 bases outside the gene matches. Germline V lookup: CDR1 SGHVS, CDR2 FQNEAQ.

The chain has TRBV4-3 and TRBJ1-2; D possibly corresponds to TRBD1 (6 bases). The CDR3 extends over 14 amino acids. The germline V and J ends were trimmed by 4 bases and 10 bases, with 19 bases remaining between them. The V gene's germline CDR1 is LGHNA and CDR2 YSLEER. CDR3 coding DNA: TGCGCCAGCAGCCCACAGGGAGGCAGCATTGCCTACACCTTC. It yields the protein CASSPQGGSIAYTF.

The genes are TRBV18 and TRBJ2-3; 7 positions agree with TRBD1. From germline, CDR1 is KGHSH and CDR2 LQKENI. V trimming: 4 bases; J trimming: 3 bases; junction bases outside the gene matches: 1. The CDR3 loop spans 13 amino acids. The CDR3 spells CASSLRGTDTQYF. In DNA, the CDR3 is TGTGCCAGCTCACTCAGGGGGACAGATACGCAGTATTTT.

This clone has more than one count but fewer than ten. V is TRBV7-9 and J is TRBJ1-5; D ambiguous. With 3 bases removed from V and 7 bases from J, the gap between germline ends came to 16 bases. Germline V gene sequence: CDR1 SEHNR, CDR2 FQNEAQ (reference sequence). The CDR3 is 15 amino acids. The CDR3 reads CASSFSSTASQPQHF. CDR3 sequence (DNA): TGTGCCAGCAGCTTTTCATCCACGGCGAGCCAGCCCCAGCATTTT. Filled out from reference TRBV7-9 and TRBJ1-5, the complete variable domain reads DTGVSQNPRHKITKRGQNVTFRCDPISEHNRLYWYRQTLGQGPEFLTYFQNEAQLEKSRLLSDRFSAERPKGSFSTLEIQRTEQGDSAMYLCASSFSSTASQPQHFGDGTRLSIL.

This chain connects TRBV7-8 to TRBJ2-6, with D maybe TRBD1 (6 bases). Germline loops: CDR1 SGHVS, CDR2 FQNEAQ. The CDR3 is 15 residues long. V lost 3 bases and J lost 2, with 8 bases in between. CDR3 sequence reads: CASSFGQTGANVLTF. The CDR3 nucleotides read TGTGCCAGCAGCTTCGGACAGACTGGGGCCAACGTCCTGACTTTC. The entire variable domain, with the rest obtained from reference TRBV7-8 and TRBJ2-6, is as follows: GAGVSQSPRYKVAKRGQDVALRCDPISGHVSLFWYQQALGQGPEFLTYFQNEAQLDKSGLPSDRFFAERPEGSVSTLKIQRTQQEDSAVYLCASSFGQTGANVLTFGAGSRLTVL.

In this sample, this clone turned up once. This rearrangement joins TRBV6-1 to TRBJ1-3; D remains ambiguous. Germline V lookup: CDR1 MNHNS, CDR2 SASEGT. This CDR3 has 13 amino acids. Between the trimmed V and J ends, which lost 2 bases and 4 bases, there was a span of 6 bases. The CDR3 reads CASSESRGNTIYF. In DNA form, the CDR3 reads TGTGCCAGCAGTGAATCGAGAGGAAACACCATATATTTT.

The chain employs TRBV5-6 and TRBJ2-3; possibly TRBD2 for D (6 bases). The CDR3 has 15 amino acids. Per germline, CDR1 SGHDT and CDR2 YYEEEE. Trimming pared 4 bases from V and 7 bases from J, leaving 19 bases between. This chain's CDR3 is CASSLGGALGNTQYF. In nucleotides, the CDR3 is TGTGCCAGCAGCCTGGGCGGGGCGTTGGGGAATACGCAGTATTTT.

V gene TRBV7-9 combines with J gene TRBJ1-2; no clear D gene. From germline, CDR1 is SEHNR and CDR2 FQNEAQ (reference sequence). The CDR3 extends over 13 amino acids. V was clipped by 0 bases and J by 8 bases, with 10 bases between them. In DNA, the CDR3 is TGTGCCAGCAGCTTAGCGGAGGGTTTGGGCTACACCTTC. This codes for CASSLAEGLGYTF.

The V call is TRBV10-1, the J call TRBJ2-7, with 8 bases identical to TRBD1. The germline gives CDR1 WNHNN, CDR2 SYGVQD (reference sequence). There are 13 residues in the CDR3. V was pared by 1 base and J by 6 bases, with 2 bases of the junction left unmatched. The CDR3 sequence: CASSEWTGSEQYF. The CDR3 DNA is TGCGCCAGCAGTGAGTGGACAGGGTCCGAGCAGTACTTC.

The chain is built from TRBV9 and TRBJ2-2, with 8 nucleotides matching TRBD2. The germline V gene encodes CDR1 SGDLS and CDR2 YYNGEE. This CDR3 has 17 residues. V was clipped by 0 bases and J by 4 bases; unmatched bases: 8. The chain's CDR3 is CASSVATGLVGTGELFF. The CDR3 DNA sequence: TGTGCCAGCAGCGTAGCTACGGGACTAGTAGGCACCGGGGAGCTGTTTTTT.

The CDR3 DNA reads as TGTGCCATCACCCAGGGGACTAGTTACGAGCAGTACTTC. This codes for CAITQGTSYEQYF. The rearrangement links TRBV10-3 to TRBJ2-7; 8 bases fit TRBD2. Germline lookup yields CDR1 ENHRY and CDR2 SYGVKD. V trimming: 7 bases; J trimming: 4 bases; junction bases outside the gene matches: 6. This CDR3 contains 13 residues.

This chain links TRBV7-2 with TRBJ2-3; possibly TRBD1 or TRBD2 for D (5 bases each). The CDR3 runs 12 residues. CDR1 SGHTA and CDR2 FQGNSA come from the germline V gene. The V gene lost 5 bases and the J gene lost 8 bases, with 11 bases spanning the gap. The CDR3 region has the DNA TGTGCCAGCAGCCGGGGCACCGGTACGCAGTATTTT. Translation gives CASSRGTGTQYF.

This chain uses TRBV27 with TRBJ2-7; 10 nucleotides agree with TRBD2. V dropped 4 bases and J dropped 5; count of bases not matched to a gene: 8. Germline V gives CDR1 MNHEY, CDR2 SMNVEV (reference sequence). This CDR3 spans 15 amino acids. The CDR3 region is CASSSAGLASHEQYF. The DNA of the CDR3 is TGTGCCAGCAGTTCTGCGGGACTAGCGAGCCACGAGCAGTACTTC.

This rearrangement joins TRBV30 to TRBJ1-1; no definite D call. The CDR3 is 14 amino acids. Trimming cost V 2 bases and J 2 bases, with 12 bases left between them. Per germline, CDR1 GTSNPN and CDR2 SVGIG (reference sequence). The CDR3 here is CAWSLERANTEAFF. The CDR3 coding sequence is TGTGCCTGGAGTTTGGAGAGGGCCAACACTGAAGCTTTCTTT. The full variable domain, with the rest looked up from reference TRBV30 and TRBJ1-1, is SQTIHQWPATLVQPVGSPLSLECTVEGTSNPNLYWYRQAAGRGLQLLFYSVGIGQISSEVPQNLSASRPQDRQFILSSKKLLLSDSGFYLCAWSLERANTEAFFGQGTRLTVV.

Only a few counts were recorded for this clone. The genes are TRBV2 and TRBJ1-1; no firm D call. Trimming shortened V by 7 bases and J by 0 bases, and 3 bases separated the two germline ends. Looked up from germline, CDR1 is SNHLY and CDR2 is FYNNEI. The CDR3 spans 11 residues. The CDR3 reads CASKMNTEAFF. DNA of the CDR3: TGTGCCAGCAAAATGAACACTGAAGCTTTCTTT.

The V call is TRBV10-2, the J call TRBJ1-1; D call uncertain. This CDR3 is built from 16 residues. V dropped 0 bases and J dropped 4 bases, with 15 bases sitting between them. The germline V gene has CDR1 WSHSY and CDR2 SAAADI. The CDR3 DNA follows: TGCGCCAGCAGTGAGTCGGAAAGGCCAAGTGGCACTGAAGCTTTCTTT. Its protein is CASSESERPSGTEAFF.

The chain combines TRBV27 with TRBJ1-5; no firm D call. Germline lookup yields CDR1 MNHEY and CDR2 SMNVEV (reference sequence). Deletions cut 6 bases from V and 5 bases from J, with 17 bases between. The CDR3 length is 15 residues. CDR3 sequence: CASRAMAGSDQPQHF. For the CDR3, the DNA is TGTGCCAGCAGGGCTATGGCAGGATCCGATCAGCCCCAGCATTTT.

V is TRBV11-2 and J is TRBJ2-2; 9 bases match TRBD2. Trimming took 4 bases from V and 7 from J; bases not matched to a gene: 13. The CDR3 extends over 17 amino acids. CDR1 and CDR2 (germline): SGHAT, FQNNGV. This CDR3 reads CASSSGGLAGWVGELFF. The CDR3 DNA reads TGTGCCAGCAGCTCCGGCGGGCTAGCGGGATGGGTCGGGGAGCTGTTTTTT.